This T cell receptor beta chain was sequenced for a study of cytomegalovirus exposure and HLA in healthy donors. Whole-study results and caveats: Segments of the TCR beta V type were, in most cases, productive about 87% or about 30% of the time in an earlier analysis. More than 15,000 TCR beta sequences were associated with HLA alleles at 0.05 false discovery rate in a later analysis. Within a later analysis, the majority of CMV-associated TCR beta chains appeared HLA-restricted. An analysis was carried out at a later point. It showed that HLA-associated TCR beta chains were more clonally expanded than equally common non-associated chains.

Of note for this clone: Its antigen is as yet unknown.

Both 60 Vbeta primers and 13 Jbeta primers went into the PCR. The table came from immunoSEQ multiplex PCR; TCRdb's copy has only in-frame clones and leaves some out. Among roughly 150,000 clones, about four fifths were seen once, and the ten largest hold more than 3.5%. The ends lost 1 base at V and 8 bases at J; junction bases unmatched: 6. Germline assignment: CDR1 SGHTA and CDR2 FQGNSA. This CDR3 is built from 17 residues. The source of this sequence is a woman between 40 and 50 years old in good health and CMV-seropositive. The gene calls are TRBV7-2 and TRBJ2-1; 15 positions match TRBD2. Specimen: PBMCs. CDR3 in amino acids: CASSLGSGLAGGYEQFF. The CDR3 nucleotides read TGTGCCAGCAGCTTAGGGTCGGGACTAGCGGGGGGATATGAGCAGTTCTTC.